The 17 T cell receptor beta chains presented below share a single source sample, sequenced in a study of cytomegalovirus exposure and HLA in healthy donors. This table comes from immunoSEQ multiplex PCR, and its TCRdb copy is limited to in-frame clones, with some not included. The sample includes approximately 270,000 clones, over 75% of them seen just once. Sequencing used PBMCs. The receptors come from a man between 18 and 35 years old in good health and CMV-seropositive.

The chain employs TRBV28 and TRBJ2-7, with TRBD1 identical over 10 bases. This CDR3 comprises 15 residues. V was clipped by 4 bases and J by 7 bases; unmatched bases: 10. Germline values: CDR1 MDHEN, CDR2 SYDVKM. Here the CDR3 DNA reads TGTGCCAGCAGTTCCCCCCGACAGGGGGCGCGGGAGCAGTACTTC. Translating it yields CASSSPRQGAREQYF.

The V gene is TRBV5-1, the J gene TRBJ2-1; TRBD1 aligns across 9 bases. Germline V gene lookup returns CDR1 SGHRS and CDR2 YFSETQ. CDR3 length: 15 residues. V was clipped by 2 bases and J by 8 bases; unmatched bases: 8. The CDR3 region is CASSLRTGVDDEQFF. DNA of the CDR3: TGCGCCAGCAGCTTACGGACAGGGGTCGACGATGAGCAGTTCTTC.

A note on this clone: The junction departs from the called germline gene at one end, perhaps through a read error. The chain couples TRBV9 to TRBJ2-7, with 12 bases matching TRBD2. This CDR3 spans 16 amino acids. Germline V gene data show CDR1 as SGDLS and CDR2 as YYNGEE. The CDR3 loop reads CASSVEASGRAYEQYF. The CDR3 DNA reads as TGTGCCAGCAGCGTAGAGGCTAGCGGGAGGGCCTATGAGCAGTACTTC.

This sequence joins TRBV25-1 and TRBJ1-5; 7 bases fit TRBD1. The CDR3 has 14 amino acids. J gave up 7 bases and V 1 base, and 4 bases lay outside the gene matches. Germline CDR1 MGHDK, CDR2 SYGVNS. The CDR3 nucleotides are TGTGCCAGCAGTGAATCCCAGGGGGTACAGCCCCAGCATTTT. Its protein is CASSESQGVQPQHF.

Here the CDR3 DNA reads TGTGCCATCAGGGAGGGTGGGGGAGAGGTGTACGAGCAGTACTTC. Protein: CAIREGGGEVYEQYF. This rearrangement joins TRBV10-3 to TRBJ2-7; possibly TRBD2 for D (6 bases). CDR1 ENHRY and CDR2 SYGVKD come from the germline V gene. The V gene lost 6 bases and the J gene lost 4 bases, with 19 bases spanning the gap. The CDR3 sequence is 15 residues long.

The rearrangement links TRBV28 to TRBJ1-4; possible D gene TRBD1, 6 bases. V was shortened by 2 bases and J by 5 bases, with 12 bases between the two germline ends. Germline values: CDR1 MDHEN, CDR2 SYDVKM. The CDR3 contains 15 residues. The CDR3 nucleotides read TGTGCCAGCAGTTTACGGGGGGCCGGGAATGAAAAACTGTTTTTT. Protein product: CASSLRGAGNEKLFF.

In this sample, this clone turned up once. The chain has TRBV7-7 and TRBJ2-5; maybe TRBD1 (5 bases). The V gene's germline CDR1 is SSHAT and CDR2 FNYEAQ (reference sequence). The germline V and J ends were trimmed by 3 bases and 3 bases, with 8 bases remaining between them. This CDR3 spans 13 amino acids. CDR3: CASSFGQEETQYF. CDR3 sequence (DNA): TGTGCCAGCAGCTTTGGACAAGAAGAGACCCAGTACTTC.

The chain links TRBV4-2 to TRBJ2-7, with TRBD2 identical over 11 bases. Per germline, CDR1 LGHNA and CDR2 YNFKEQ. Trimming cost V 0 bases and J 2 bases; bases outside gene matches: 3. The CDR3 covers 16 residues. The CDR3 DNA is TGTGCCAGCAGCCAAGATCCGGGACTAGCGGCCTACGAGCAGTACTTC. Protein: CASSQDPGLAAYEQYF.

V and J are TRBV6-6 and TRBJ2-7; TRBD2 might be the D (6 bases). V was pared by 7 bases and J by 1 base, with 11 bases between. Germline V CDR1 and CDR2: MNHNY, SVGAGI (reference sequence). The CDR3 loop spans 13 amino acids. Written as DNA, the CDR3 is TGTGCCAGCACCCGGGACTTTTCCTACGAGCAGTACTTC. Residues: CASTRDFSYEQYF.

The V and J genes are TRBV10-2 and TRBJ2-7, with 8 bases aligning to TRBD2. With 0 bases clipped from V and 4 bases from J, the junction kept 11 bases outside the gene matches. This CDR3 has 17 amino acids. Germline-derived CDR1 and CDR2 are WSHSY and SAAADI. The CDR3 reads CASSESIFQRERYEQYF. The CDR3, as DNA: TGCGCCAGCAGTGAGTCGATCTTCCAGCGGGAGAGGTACGAGCAGTACTTC.

The chain has TRBV14 and TRBJ1-1; 8 bases align to TRBD1. Per the germline V gene, CDR1 is SGHDN and CDR2 is FVKESK. J was trimmed by 6 bases and V by 4 bases; bases with no gene match: 7. The CDR3 is 14 residues long. The CDR3: CASSPLGQDPEAFF. The CDR3 nucleotides read TGTGCCAGCAGCCCGCTGGGACAGGACCCTGAAGCTTTCTTT.

The chain joins TRBV9 to TRBJ2-7, with 8 positions matching TRBD1. V was pared by 0 bases and J by 5 bases, with 4 bases of the junction left unmatched. This CDR3 is built from 14 residues. Germline lookup yields CDR1 SGDLS and CDR2 YYNGEE. The CDR3 reads CASSVGQGKDEQYF. CDR3 sequence (DNA): TGTGCCAGCAGCGTAGGACAGGGGAAGGACGAGCAGTACTTC.

V usage is TRBV28 and J usage is TRBJ2-3; D not resolved. This CDR3 contains 12 residues. Germline V CDR1 and CDR2: MDHEN, SYDVKM. The V gene lost 4 bases and the J gene lost 4 bases, with 6 bases spanning the gap. CDR3 amino acids: CASSSPSDTQYF. CDR3 bases: TGTGCCAGCAGTTCCCCCTCAGATACGCAGTATTTT.

The chain is built from TRBV25-1 and TRBJ1-4; 8 bases align to TRBD1. The germline V gene has CDR1 MGHDK and CDR2 SYGVNS. CDR3 length: 15 amino acids. V shed 3 bases, J shed 7 bases, and the junction held 7 bases outside the gene matches. This chain's CDR3 is CASSDPGQEGEKLFF. The CDR3 coding sequence is TGTGCCAGCAGTGACCCGGGACAGGAAGGTGAAAAACTGTTTTTT. The variable domain in full, completed from reference TRBV25-1 and TRBJ1-4, reads EADIYQTPRYLVIGTGKKITLECSQTMGHDKMYWYQQDPGMELHLIHYSYGVNSTEKGDLSSESTVSRIRTEHFPLTLESARPSHTSQYLCASSDPGQEGEKLFFGSGTQLSVL.

This clone turned up a few times. The chain uses TRBV11-3 and TRBJ2-3; possibly TRBD1 for D (7 bases). Looked up from germline, CDR1 is SGHNT and CDR2 is YENEEA. V was cut by 5 bases and J by 14 bases, with 20 bases left in between. The CDR3 totals 13 residues. The CDR3 reads CASSRRPTGTVYF. The CDR3 DNA follows: TGTGCCAGCAGCCGGCGTCCGACAGGGACTGTGTATTTT.

The rearrangement uses TRBV28 and TRBJ2-1; D not certain. The CDR3 runs 12 residues. V shed 5 bases and J shed 5 bases, with 7 bases lying between them. CDR1 is MDHEN and CDR2 is SYDVKM in the germline V gene. DNA for the CDR3: TGTGCCAGCAGTCTGACCAACAATGAGCAGTTCTTC. Amino acids: CASSLTNNEQFF.

CDR3 amino acids: CASSQVLAEGEQYF. The CDR3 DNA reads TGTGCCAGCAGCCAAGTTCTAGCGGAGGGGGAGCAGTACTTC. The chain uses TRBV4-2 and TRBJ2-7; 7 bases line up with TRBD2. Germline V lookup: CDR1 LGHNA, CDR2 YNFKEQ. This CDR3 is 14 amino acids long. Germline trimming cut 1 base from V and 7 bases from J; bases unmatched to any gene: 7.